This T cell receptor (beta chain) was observed in a study of CD8 T cells in ankylosing spondylitis (TCRdb year 2017). General notes on the study: The study set out to find disease-linked TCR variants by profiling T cell receptor beta repertoires in ankylosing spondylitis patients and healthy donors. The full study cohort was made up of 25 ankylosing spondylitis patients and about a hundred healthy donors. Samples of peripheral blood were taken, and for ankylosing spondylitis patients, synovial fluid was collected as well. Results the study describes overall, beyond this receptor: Significant enrichment of the disease-linked clones was reported in matched synovial fluid samples from ankylosing spondylitis patients. Blood from ankylosing spondylitis patients appeared to be characterized by a TCR beta motif made up of several highly homologous amino acid variants. The disease-linked clones had a CD8+ phenotype and were found at relatively low frequencies in peripheral blood. Some motif variants were previously reported in synovial fluid and blood of reactive arthritis patients, suggesting common disease-initiation mechanisms.

As for this clonotype: Its antigen is unknown. The input lacks base qualities; no much larger clone sits a single base away.

Reads for this sample came from an Illumina HiSeq 2500. Quantitative 5'-RACE with molecular barcodes was the method used to prepare the TCR beta libraries. For the original study's pipeline: Disease-linked TCR variants were identified with a new computational method built on a probabilistic model of VDJ rearrangement. In-frame beta chains were kept once TCRdb had trimmed the public reads at Q25 with fastp and called clones with MiXCR. Entries that share a CDR3 protein sequence are merged under the most common genes and DNA. Here the V and J calls rest on TCRdb's processing, not on the authors' analysis. The sample table lists about 250,000 distinct CDR3 sequences, 30% to 40% of them with a count of one. 4% to 5% of the sample is in the top ten clones. Cut back by 3 bases and 8 bases, the V and J ends lie 16 bases apart. The germline V gene gives CDR1 as SGHTA and CDR2 as FQGTGA. From its cysteine to its phenylalanine, the CDR3 spans 14 amino acids. CDR3 DNA only is kept here, 42 bases in frame from base 1.

The specimen was blood, either unsorted or a sorted T cell fraction (not recorded which). The sequence joins TRBV7-3 to TRBJ1-2, with the D gene uncertain. The TCR originated in a male donor with ankylosing spondylitis or in good health (not recorded which). The CDR3 in this case is CASSLNGQRGGYTF. The sequenced DNA: TGTGCCAGCAGCTTGAACGGCCAGCGAGGGGGCTACACCTTC. Reference TRBV7-3 and TRBJ1-2 genes cover what lies past the CDR3, so the full variable domain is GAGVSQTPSNKVTEKGKYVELRCDPISGHTALYWYRQSLGQGPEFLIYFQGTGAADDSGLPNDRFFAVRPEGSVSTLKIQRTERGDSAVYLCASSLNGQRGGYTFGSGTRLTVV.